What follows are 12 T cell receptor beta chains derived from one specimen sequenced in a study of CD8+CD57+ T cells in acquired aplastic anemia (dated by TCRdb to 2016 to 2018). TCRdb records Illumina HiSeq 2000 as the sequencer. Profiling of TCR beta VDJ combinations and CDR3 sequences used genomic DNA as the template. The public sequencing data were trimmed at Q25 with fastp and processed into clonotypes with MiXCR by TCRdb, which kept only in-frame beta chains. Rows merge per CDR3 protein into single entries with the most common DNA and genes. For this sample there are 150,000 to 200,000 distinct CDR3 sequences; around 45% appear just once. The ten largest account for about 1.1% of the sample. Sequencing input: sorted CD4+, CD8+, or CD8+CD57+ T cells (not recorded which) from PBMCs. These receptors all come from a human donor in good health.

As for this clonotype: One end of the junction is discordant with germline, which a read error may explain. The rearrangement uses TRBV10-2 and TRBJ2-2, with 11 bases identical to TRBD1. This CDR3 has 16 amino acids. Looked up from germline, CDR1 is WSHSY and CDR2 is SAAADI. Written as DNA, the CDR3 is TGCGCCGGCAGTGACCGGACAGGGGGCAAAATCGGGGAGCTGTTTTTT. Translating gives CAGSDRTGGKIGELFF.

This clonotype was counted ten times or more. This chain joins TRBV20-1 and TRBJ2-5; the match to TRBD2 covers 8 bases. Germline V CDR1 and CDR2: DFQATT, SNEGSKA (reference sequence). The CDR3 covers 14 residues. V shed 4 bases, J shed 5 bases, and the junction held 9 bases outside the gene matches. In DNA form, the CDR3 reads TGCAGTGCTACTTTAGGACTAGCTAGGGAGACCCAGTACTTC. Its protein product is CSATLGLARETQYF.

In the case of this clonotype: A junction boundary mismatches the germline segment, possibly from a read error. The chain is built from TRBV12-3 or TRBV12-4 and TRBJ2-7, with D perhaps matching TRBD1 (5 bases). The CDR3 length is 14 residues. DNA for the CDR3: TGTGCCGGCAGTTTAAGTCAGGGCCCCTACGAGCAGTACTTC. It translates to CAGSLSQGPYEQYF.

This clonotype was seen at least ten times. The rearrangement uses TRBV12-5 and TRBJ2-7; tentatively, D is TRBD1 or TRBD2 (5 bases each). Trimming left V 2 bases short and J 7 bases short, with 27 bases between. In germline, CDR1 is LGHNT, CDR2 FRNRAP. CDR3 size: 18 residues. The DNA for the CDR3 is TGTGCTAGTGGTTTGTCGTCCGGGGACGGCATGTGGGTTGGGGAGCAGTACTTC. It codes for CASGLSSGDGMWVGEQYF.

The gene calls are TRBV5-1 and TRBJ1-4, with D possibly matching TRBD1 (5 bases). With 3 bases removed from V and 5 bases from J, the gap between germline ends came to 14 bases. The CDR3 is 15 amino acids. Germline-derived CDR1 and CDR2 are SGHRS and YFSETQ. For the CDR3, the DNA is TGCGCCAGCAGCTCAGGGTCAGGCACAAATGAAAAACTGTTTTTT. This gives the protein CASSSGSGTNEKLFF.

As for this clonotype: A clone one base away is much larger, so this may be a read error. The rearrangement joins TRBV9 to TRBJ2-1, with D possibly TRBD2 on 6 matching bases. V dropped 3 bases and J dropped 0 bases, with 16 bases sitting between them. Germline CDR1 and CDR2: SGDLS and YYNGEE. This CDR3 has 17 amino acids. Here the CDR3 DNA reads TGTGCCAGCAGCGGGGGACTCCGATCGATCTCCTACAATGAGCAGTTCTTC. This encodes CASSGGLRSISYNEQFF.

This clonotype was found many times. The rearrangement links TRBV20-1 to TRBJ1-3; TRBD1 is a possible D gene (5 bases). Germline V gene lookup returns CDR1 DFQATT and CDR2 SNEGSKA (reference sequence). The CDR3 extends over 18 amino acids. The ends were cut back, 6 bases at V and 2 bases at J, with 26 bases in the middle. The DNA for the CDR3 is TGCAGTGCCCCCAGCCGAGCAGGCAGCCAGGGCGCTGGAAACACCATATATTTT. Translating it yields CSAPSRAGSQGAGNTIYF.

The chain joins TRBV5-8 to TRBJ2-7, with D perhaps matching TRBD1 (6 bases). Looked up from germline, CDR1 is SGHTS and CDR2 is YDEGEE. The V and J ends lost 4 bases and 3 bases respectively, with 17 bases between them. CDR3 length: 15 residues. CDR3 protein: CASSPGERGIYEQYF. Written as DNA, the CDR3 is TGTGCCAGCAGCCCAGGAGAGAGGGGGATCTACGAGCAGTACTTC.

In its sample, this clonotype was seen many times. CDR3 loop: CASSQGQAGKAFF. DNA of the CDR3: TGTGCCAGCAGCCAAGGGCAAGCAGGGAAAGCTTTCTTT. The genes are TRBV14 and TRBJ1-1, with a possible D match to TRBD1 (5 bases). The CDR3 consists of 13 residues. Trimming stripped 1 base from V and 9 bases from J, with 12 bases between. Germline V gene sequence: CDR1 SGHDN, CDR2 FVKESK.

The chain uses TRBV10-2 and TRBJ2-6; D is unresolved. Per the germline V gene, CDR1 is WSHSY and CDR2 is SAAADI. The CDR3 runs to 15 residues. V was shortened by 3 bases and J by 0 bases, with 6 bases between the two germline ends. CDR3 residues: CASSDKVSGANVLTF. The CDR3 nucleotides read TGCGCCAGCAGTGACAAGGTCTCTGGGGCCAACGTCCTGACTTTC.

This clonotype came up many times. This chain uses TRBV3-1 with TRBJ2-3; TRBD1 is a possible D gene (5 bases). Trimming pared 0 bases from V and 6 bases from J, leaving 10 bases between. This CDR3 is 14 amino acids long. CDR1 and CDR2 (germline): LGHDT, YNNKEL (reference sequence). CDR3 DNA sequence: TGTGCCAGCAGCCAAGATTCAGGGTTTGATACGCAGTATTTT. Encoded protein: CASSQDSGFDTQYF.

This clonotype appeared many times. J is TRBJ2-1 and V is TRBV4-1; 8 bases are a match to TRBD1. Losses at the gene ends were 1 base for V and 8 bases for J; bases not matched to a gene: 4. CDR3 length equals 14 residues. CDR1 and CDR2 from the germline V gene are MGHRA and YSYEKL. The CDR3, as DNA: TGCGCCAGCAGCCAAGGCCAGGGGGCAGATGAGCAGTTCTTC. It translates to CASSQGQGADEQFF.